A few counts support the clone carrying this T cell receptor (beta chain). As yet, its antigen is unknown. This CDR3 comprises 14 residues. Germline V gene lookup returns CDR1 SGDLS and CDR2 YYNGEE. V lost 0 bases to trimming and J lost 6 bases, with 12 bases between them. The sample comes from a study of CD8 T cells in ankylosing spondylitis. Regarding the study as a whole: Certain motif variants had earlier appeared in reactive arthritis synovial fluid and blood. Ankylosing spondylitis blood appeared to carry a characteristic TCR beta motif of under ten highly homologous variants. In ankylosing spondylitis patients, matched synovial fluid reportedly showed significant enrichment of disease-linked clones.

Quantitative 5'-RACE with molecular barcodes produced the TCR beta libraries. Via MiXCR, TCRdb re-called the 5' RACE reads, giving one row per CDR3 protein. The sample contains under 250,000 distinct CDR3 sequences, roughly 32% of which appear only once. This TCR was sampled from a male donor with ankylosing spondylitis or in good health (not recorded which). The material sequenced was blood, either unsorted or a sorted T cell fraction (not recorded which). The chain recombines TRBV9 with TRBJ1-1; TRBD1 is a possible D gene (6 bases). The CDR3 is CASSVVSGVAEAFF. The CDR3 DNA is TGTGCCAGCAGCGTAGTATCAGGGGTCGCTGAAGCTTTCTTT.